This TCR beta chain was sequenced during a study of tumor-infiltrating lymphocytes in primary liver carcinoma. Study results and limitations: It was in tumors, not blood, that the top-250-clone fraction was significantly higher (p = 0.039). Bulk unsorted samples prevented comparison of CD4+ and CD8+ repertoires.

The investigators made TCR beta cDNA from roughly 460 ng total RNA, using a constant-region primer. For TCR beta, libraries were produced by three nested multiplex PCR rounds using slightly modified ARM-PCR. Two initial PCR rounds of about 11 cycles each paired TRBV1-TRBV30 forward primers with a C-beta reverse primer. Via MiXCR, TCRdb re-called the multiplex PCR reads, giving one row per CDR3 protein. The repertoire holds approximately 300,000 distinct CDR3 sequences, more than 55% seen once, with roughly 8.6% in the top ten. Out of unsorted whole blood came the blood RNA, and germline DNA was extracted as well. Germline V gene sequence: CDR1 SQVTM, CDR2 ANQGSEA. CDR3 length equals 13 residues. The sample holds a few counts of this clonotype. Antigen: not known. At one end, the junction sequence differs from germline, possibly due to a read error.

The receptor was derived from a middle-aged man with primary liver carcinoma and hepatitis B virus infection. The sequencing sample was made of peripheral blood. The chain couples TRBV29-1 to TRBJ2-6; D call uncertain. This CDR3 reads CSVAPSWANVLTF. CDR3 DNA: TGCAGCGTTGCCCCCTCTTGGGCCAACGTCCTGACTTTC.